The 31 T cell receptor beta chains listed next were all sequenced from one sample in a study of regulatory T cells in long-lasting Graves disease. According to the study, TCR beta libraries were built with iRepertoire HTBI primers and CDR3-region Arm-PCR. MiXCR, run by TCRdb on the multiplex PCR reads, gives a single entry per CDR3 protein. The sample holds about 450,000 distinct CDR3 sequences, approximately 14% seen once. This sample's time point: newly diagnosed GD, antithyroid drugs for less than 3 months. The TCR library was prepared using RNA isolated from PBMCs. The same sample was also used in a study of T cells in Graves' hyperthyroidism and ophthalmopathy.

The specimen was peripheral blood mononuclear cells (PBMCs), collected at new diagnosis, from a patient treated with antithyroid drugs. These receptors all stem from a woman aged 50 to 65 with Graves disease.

CDR3 region: CASSQEGGTHVEAFF. CDR3 DNA sequence: TGTGCCAGCAGCCAAGAGGGGGGTACCCACGTTGAAGCTTTCTTT. The chain has TRBV3-1 and TRBJ1-1, with a weak D call TRBD1 (5 bases). There are 15 residues in the CDR3. Trimming left V 0 bases short and J 7 bases short, with 15 bases between. Germline loops: CDR1 LGHDT, CDR2 YNNKEL (reference sequence).

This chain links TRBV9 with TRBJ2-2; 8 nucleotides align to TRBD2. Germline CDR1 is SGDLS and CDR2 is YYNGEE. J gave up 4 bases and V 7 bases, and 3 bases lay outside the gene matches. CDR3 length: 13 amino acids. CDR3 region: CASALAGTGELFF. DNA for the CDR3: TGTGCCAGCGCCCTAGCGGGCACCGGGGAGCTGTTTTTT.

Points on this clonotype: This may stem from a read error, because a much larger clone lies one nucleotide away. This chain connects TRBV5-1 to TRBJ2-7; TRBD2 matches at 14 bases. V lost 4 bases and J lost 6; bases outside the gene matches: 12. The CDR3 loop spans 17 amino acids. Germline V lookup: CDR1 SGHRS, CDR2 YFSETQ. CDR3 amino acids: CASSPGTSGRVGCEQYF. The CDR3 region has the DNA TGCGCCAGCAGCCCCGGGACTAGCGGGAGAGTCGGGTGCGAGCAGTACTTC.

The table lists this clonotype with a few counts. CDR3 amino acids: CASSLAVLGSGANVLTF. The CDR3 DNA reads as TGTGCCAGCAGCTTAGCAGTATTAGGCTCTGGGGCCAACGTCCTGACTTTC. This rearrangement joins TRBV7-2 to TRBJ2-6, with D uncertain. The CDR3 is made up of 17 amino acids. The V gene's germline CDR1 is SGHTA and CDR2 FQGNSA. Trimming took 0 bases from V and 0 from J, leaving 9 bases between them.

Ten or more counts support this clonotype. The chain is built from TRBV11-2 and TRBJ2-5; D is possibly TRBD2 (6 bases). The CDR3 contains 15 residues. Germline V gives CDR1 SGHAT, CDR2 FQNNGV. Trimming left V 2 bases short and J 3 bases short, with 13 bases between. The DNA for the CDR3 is TGTGCCAGCAGCTTAAGCGTGACTAGGGAAGAGACCCAGTACTTC. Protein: CASSLSVTREETQYF.

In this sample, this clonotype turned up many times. CDR3 loop: CASSGQGRTDTQYF. The CDR3 region has the DNA TGTGCCAGCAGTGGACAGGGCCGCACAGATACGCAGTATTTT. The chain links TRBV28 to TRBJ2-3, with 8 bases identical to TRBD1. This CDR3 has 14 amino acids. Per germline, CDR1 MDHEN and CDR2 SYDVKM. The J segment lost 1 base and the V segment lost 5 bases, leaving 2 bases of the junction unmatched. The full variable domain, completed using reference TRBV28 and TRBJ2-3, is DVKVTQSSRYLVKRTGEKVFLECVQDMDHENMFWYRQDPGLGLRLIYFSYDVKMKEKGDIPEGYSVSREKKERFSLILESASTNQTSMYLCASSGQGRTDTQYFGPGTRLTVL.

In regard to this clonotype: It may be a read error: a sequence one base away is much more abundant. This CDR3 reads CAWEGGQETQYF. The CDR3 region has the DNA TGTGCCTGGGAAGGAGGGCAAGAGACCCAGTACTTC. The rearrangement uses TRBV30 and TRBJ2-5; perhaps TRBD2 as D (6 bases). The CDR3 totals 12 residues. In germline, CDR1 is GTSNPN, CDR2 SVGIG (reference sequence). Trimming left V 5 bases short and J 2 bases short, with 9 bases between.

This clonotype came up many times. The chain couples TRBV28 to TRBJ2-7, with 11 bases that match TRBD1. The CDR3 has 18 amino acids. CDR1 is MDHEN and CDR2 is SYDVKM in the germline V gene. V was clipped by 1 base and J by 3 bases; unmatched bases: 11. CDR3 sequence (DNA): TGTGCCAGCAGTTTATATGCGGCTGTGGGGACAGGGGGCTACGAGCAGTACTTC. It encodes CASSLYAAVGTGGYEQYF.

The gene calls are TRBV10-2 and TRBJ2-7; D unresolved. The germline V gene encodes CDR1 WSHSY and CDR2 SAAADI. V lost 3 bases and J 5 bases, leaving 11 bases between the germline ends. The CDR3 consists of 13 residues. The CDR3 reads CASSDPTNDEQYF. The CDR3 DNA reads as TGCGCCAGCAGTGACCCTACTAACGACGAGCAGTACTTC.

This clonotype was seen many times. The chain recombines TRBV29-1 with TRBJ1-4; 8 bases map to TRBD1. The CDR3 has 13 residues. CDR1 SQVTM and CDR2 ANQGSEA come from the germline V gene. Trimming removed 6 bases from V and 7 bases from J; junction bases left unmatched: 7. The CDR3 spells CSVADRGGEKLFF. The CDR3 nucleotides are TGCAGCGTCGCAGACAGGGGAGGTGAAAAACTGTTTTTT.

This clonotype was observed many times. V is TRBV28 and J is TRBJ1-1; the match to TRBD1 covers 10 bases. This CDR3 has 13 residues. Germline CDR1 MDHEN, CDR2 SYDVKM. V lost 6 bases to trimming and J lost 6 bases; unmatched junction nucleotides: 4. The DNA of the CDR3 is TGTGCCAGCAGATCCGGACAGGGGGCTGAAGCTTTCTTT. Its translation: CASRSGQGAEAFF.

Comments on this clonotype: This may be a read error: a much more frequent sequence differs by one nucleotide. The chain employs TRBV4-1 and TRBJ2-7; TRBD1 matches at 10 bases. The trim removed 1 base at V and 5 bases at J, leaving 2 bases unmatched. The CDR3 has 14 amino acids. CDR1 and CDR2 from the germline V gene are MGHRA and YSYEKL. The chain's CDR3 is CASSQGQGADEQYF. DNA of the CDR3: TGCGCCAGCAGCCAAGGACAGGGGGCTGACGAGCAGTACTTC.

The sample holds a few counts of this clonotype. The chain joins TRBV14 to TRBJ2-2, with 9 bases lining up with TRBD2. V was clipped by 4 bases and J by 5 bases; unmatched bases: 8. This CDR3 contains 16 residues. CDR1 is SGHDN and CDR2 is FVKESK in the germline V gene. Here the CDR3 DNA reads TGTGCCAGCAGCCGGAGTGGGACTAGCTTGACCGGGGAGCTGTTTTTT. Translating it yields CASSRSGTSLTGELFF.

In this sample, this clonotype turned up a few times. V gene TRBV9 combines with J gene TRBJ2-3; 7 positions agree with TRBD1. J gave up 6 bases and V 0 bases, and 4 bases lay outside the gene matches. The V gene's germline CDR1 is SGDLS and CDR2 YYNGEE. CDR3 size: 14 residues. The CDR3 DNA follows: TGTGCCAGCAGCGTAGACTTAGGGGGCGATACGCAGTATTTT. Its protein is CASSVDLGGDTQYF.

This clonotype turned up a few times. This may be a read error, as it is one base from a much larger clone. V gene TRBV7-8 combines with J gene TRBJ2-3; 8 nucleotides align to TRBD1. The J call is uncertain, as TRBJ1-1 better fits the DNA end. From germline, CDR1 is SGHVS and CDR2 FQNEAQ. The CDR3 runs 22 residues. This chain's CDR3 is CASSLVGYPPRLMTGEGTEAFF. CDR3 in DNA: TGTGCCAGCAGCTTAGTAGGGTACCCACCTCGCCTTATGACAGGGGAGGGCACTGAAGCTTTCTTT.

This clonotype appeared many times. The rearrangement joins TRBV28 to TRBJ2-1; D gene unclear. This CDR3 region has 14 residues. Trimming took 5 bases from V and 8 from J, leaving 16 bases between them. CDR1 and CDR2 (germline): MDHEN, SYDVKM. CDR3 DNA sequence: TGTGCCAGCAGTCCGTTAGCATTACCCGATGAGCAGTTCTTC. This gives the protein CASSPLALPDEQFF.

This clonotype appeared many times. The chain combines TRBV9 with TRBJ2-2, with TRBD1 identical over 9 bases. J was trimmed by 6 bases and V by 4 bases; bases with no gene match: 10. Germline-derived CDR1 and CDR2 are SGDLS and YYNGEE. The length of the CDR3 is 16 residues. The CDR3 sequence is CASSTYRGREPGELFF. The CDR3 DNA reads TGTGCCAGCAGCACCTACAGGGGGCGGGAACCCGGGGAGCTGTTTTTT.

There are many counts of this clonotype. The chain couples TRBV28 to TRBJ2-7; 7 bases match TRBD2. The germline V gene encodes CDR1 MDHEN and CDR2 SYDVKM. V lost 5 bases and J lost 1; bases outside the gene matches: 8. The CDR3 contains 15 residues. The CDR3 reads CASSVATSASYEQYF. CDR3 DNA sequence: TGTGCCAGCAGTGTTGCAACTAGCGCTTCCTACGAGCAGTACTTC.

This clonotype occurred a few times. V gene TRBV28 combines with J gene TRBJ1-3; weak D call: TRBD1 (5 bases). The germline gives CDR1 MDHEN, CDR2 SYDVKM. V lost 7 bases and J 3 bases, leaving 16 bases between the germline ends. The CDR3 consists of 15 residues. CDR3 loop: CASNNPTGIGNTIYF. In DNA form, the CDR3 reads TGTGCCAGCAATAACCCAACAGGAATTGGAAACACCATATATTTT.

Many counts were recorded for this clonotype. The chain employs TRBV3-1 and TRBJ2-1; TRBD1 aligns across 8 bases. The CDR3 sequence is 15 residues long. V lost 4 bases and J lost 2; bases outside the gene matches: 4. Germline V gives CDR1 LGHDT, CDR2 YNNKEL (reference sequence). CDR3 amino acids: CASSLRDRPYNEQFF. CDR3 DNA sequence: TGTGCCAGCAGCCTCCGGGACAGGCCCTACAATGAGCAGTTCTTC.

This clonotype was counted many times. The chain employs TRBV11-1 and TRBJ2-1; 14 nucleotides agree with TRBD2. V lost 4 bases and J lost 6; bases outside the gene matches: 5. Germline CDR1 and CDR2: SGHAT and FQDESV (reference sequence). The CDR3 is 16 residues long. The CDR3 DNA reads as TGTGCCAGCAGCTCCCCGGGACTAGCGGGAGTCAATGAGCAGTTCTTC. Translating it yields CASSSPGLAGVNEQFF.

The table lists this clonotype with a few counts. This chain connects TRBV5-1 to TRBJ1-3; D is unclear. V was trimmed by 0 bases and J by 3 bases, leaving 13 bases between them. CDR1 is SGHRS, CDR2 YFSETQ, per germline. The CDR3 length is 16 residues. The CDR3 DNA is TGCGCCAGCAGCTTGGACGGACGGTGGCGTGGAAACACCATATATTTT. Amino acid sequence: CASSLDGRWRGNTIYF.

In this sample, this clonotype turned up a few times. CDR3 region: CASSPPETSGRGEQFF. In DNA form, the CDR3 reads TGTGCCAGCTCACCACCGGAGACTAGCGGGAGGGGTGAGCAGTTCTTC. This chain connects TRBV18 to TRBJ2-1; 14 bases are a match to TRBD2. Per the germline V gene, CDR1 is KGHSH and CDR2 is LQKENI. This CDR3 has 16 amino acids. The V and J ends lost 0 bases and 9 bases, in that order; junction bases with no gene match: 4.

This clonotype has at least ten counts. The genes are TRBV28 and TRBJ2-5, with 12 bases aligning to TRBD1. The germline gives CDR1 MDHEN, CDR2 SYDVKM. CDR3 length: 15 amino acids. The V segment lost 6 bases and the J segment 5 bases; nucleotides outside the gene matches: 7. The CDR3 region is CASRSGTGGRETQYF. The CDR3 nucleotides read TGTGCCAGCAGATCCGGGACAGGGGGCCGGGAGACCCAGTACTTC.

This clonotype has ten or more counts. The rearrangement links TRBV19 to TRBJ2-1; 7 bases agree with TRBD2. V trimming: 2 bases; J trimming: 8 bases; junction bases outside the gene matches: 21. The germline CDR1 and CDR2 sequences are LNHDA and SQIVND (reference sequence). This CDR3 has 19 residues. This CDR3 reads CASSILGERGYSRGDEQFF. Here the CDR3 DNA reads TGTGCCAGTAGTATATTAGGGGAGCGGGGCTATTCAAGGGGAGATGAGCAGTTCTTC.

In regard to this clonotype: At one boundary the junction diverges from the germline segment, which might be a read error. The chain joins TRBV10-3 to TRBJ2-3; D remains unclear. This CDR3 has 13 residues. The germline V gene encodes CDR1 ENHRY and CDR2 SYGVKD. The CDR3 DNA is TGTGCCATCAGGGGGATTTCCACAGATACGCGGTATTTT. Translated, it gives CAIRGISTDTRYF.

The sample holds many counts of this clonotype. Here the CDR3 reads CASSYRGNGYTF. CDR3 nucleotides: TGTGCCAGCAGCTACAGAGGTAATGGCTACACCTTC. The chain uses TRBV7-2 and TRBJ1-2; no clear D gene. The V gene's germline CDR1 is SGHTA and CDR2 FQGNSA. Trimming stripped 4 bases from V and 6 bases from J, with 9 bases between. CDR3 size: 12 residues.

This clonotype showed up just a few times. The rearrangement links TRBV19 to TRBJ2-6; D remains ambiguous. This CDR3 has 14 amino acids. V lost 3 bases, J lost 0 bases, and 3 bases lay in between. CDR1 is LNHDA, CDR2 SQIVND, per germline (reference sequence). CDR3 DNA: TGTGCCAGTAGTATCGACTCTGGGGCCAACGTCCTGACTTTC. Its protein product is CASSIDSGANVLTF.

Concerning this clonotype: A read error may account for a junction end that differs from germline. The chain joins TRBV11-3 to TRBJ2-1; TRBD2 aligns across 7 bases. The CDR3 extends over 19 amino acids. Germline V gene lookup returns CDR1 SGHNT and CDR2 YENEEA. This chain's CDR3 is CASSQVRAGVATSYNEQFF. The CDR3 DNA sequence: TGCGCCAGCAGCCAAGTAAGGGCGGGAGTGGCGACCTCCTACAATGAGCAGTTCTTC.

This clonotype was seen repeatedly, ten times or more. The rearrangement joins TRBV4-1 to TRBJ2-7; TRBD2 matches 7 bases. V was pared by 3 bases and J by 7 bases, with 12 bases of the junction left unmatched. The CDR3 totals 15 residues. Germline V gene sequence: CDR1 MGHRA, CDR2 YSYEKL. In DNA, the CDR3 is TGCGCCAGCAGCCAGTCCCCTCGCGGGAGAGGGGAGCAGTACTTC. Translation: CASSQSPRGRGEQYF.

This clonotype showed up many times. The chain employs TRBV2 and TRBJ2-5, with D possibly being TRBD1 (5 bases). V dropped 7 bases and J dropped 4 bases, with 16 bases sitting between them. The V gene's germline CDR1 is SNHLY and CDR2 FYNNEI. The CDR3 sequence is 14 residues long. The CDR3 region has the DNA TGTGCCAGCATGTGGCAGGGTGTCGGAGAGACCCAGTACTTC. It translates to CASMWQGVGETQYF. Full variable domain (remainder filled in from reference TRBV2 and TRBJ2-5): EPEVTQTPSHQVTQMGQEVILRCVPISNHLYFYWYRQILGQKVEFLVSFYNNEISEKSEIFDDQFSVERPDGSNFTLKIRSTKLEDSAMYFCASMWQGVGETQYFGPGTRLLVL.